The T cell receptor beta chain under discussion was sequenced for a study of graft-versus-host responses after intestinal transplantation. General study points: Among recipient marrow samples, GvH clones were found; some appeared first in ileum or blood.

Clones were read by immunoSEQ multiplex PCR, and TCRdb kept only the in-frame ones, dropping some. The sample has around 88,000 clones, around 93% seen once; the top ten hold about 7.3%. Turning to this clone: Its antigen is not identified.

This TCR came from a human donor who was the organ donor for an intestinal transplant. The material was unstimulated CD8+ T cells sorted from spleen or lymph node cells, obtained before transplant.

As DNA, the CDR3 is TGTGCCAGCAGTTCAGGGTCCCTATACGAGCAGTACTTC. Translation gives CASSSGSLYEQYF. The rearrangement joins TRBV27 to TRBJ2-7; D perhaps matches TRBD1 (5 bases). V gave up 4 bases and J gave up 4 bases, with 11 bases separating them. The CDR3 is 13 amino acids. Germline assignment: CDR1 MNHEY and CDR2 SMNVEV (reference sequence).